This passage covers 12 T cell receptor beta chains from one sample sequenced in a study of blood T cell repertoires in COVID-19 (dated by TCRdb to about 2020). The method behind the library was the immunoSEQ multiplex PCR assay. The clones in this table, taken by TCRdb from immuneACCESS, are in-frame only. Not every clone is retained; where verified, under half of the shortfall comes from an unresolved V gene, and the cause of the rest is unknown. This sample is represented by around 94,000 clones; under 90% of them were singletons. Jointly, the top ten make up around 19% of the sample. Sequences were obtained from peripheral blood. The receptors were sampled from a human donor in a cohort sampled during active COVID-19.

V is TRBV14 and J is TRBJ2-5; D may be TRBD1 (5 bases). V was clipped by 5 bases and J by 3 bases, with 10 bases between them. The CDR3 totals 13 residues. Germline CDR1 reads SGHDN; CDR2 reads FVKESK. Written as DNA, the CDR3 is TGTGCCAGCAGCAATACAGGAGAAGAGACCCAGTACTTC. This encodes CASSNTGEETQYF.

This rearrangement joins TRBV18 to TRBJ2-7, with a possible D match to TRBD2 (5 bases). Germline assignment: CDR1 KGHSH and CDR2 LQKENI. V dropped 3 bases and J dropped 5 bases, with 11 bases sitting between them. The CDR3 runs 13 residues. The CDR3 sequence: CASSPGDYHEQYF. CDR3 in DNA: TGTGCCAGCTCACCCGGGGATTACCACGAGCAGTACTTC.

The chain recombines TRBV11-2 with TRBJ1-6; D ambiguous. The CDR3 covers 13 residues. V was trimmed by 1 base and J by 14 bases, leaving 12 bases between them. In germline, CDR1 is SGHAT, CDR2 FQNNGV. CDR3: CASSLGLSSALHF. Here the CDR3 DNA reads TGTGCCAGCAGCTTAGGCCTAAGCTCTGCCCTCCACTTT.

This clone was picked up a small number of times. The rearrangement joins TRBV18 to TRBJ1-2; 8 bases line up with TRBD1. CDR3 length: 17 amino acids. The germline CDR1 and CDR2 sequences are KGHSH and LQKENI. V lost 2 bases to trimming and J lost 4 bases; unmatched junction nucleotides: 12. Here the CDR3 reads CASSPISGQGASYGYTF. CDR3 DNA: TGTGCCAGCTCACCAATCTCAGGGCAGGGGGCTTCCTATGGCTACACCTTC.

This chain connects TRBV28 to TRBJ2-6, with D unresolved. Germline CDR1 MDHEN, CDR2 SYDVKM. Trimming stripped 5 bases from V and 5 bases from J, with 7 bases between. The CDR3 extends over 13 amino acids. CDR3 sequence: CASSPLRANVLTF. CDR3 DNA: TGTGCCAGCAGTCCCCTACGGGCCAACGTCCTGACTTTC. The whole variable domain, remainder taken from reference TRBV28 and TRBJ2-6, is DVKVTQSSRYLVKRTGEKVFLECVQDMDHENMFWYRQDPGLGLRLIYFSYDVKMKEKGDIPEGYSVSREKKERFSLILESASTNQTSMYLCASSPLRANVLTFGAGSRLTVL.

This clone was recorded once. The rearrangement joins TRBV19 to TRBJ1-3; 7 bases agree with TRBD1. Germline CDR1 LNHDA, CDR2 SQIVND (reference sequence). The CDR3 runs to 15 residues. V shed 4 bases, J shed 4 bases, and the junction held 7 bases outside the gene matches. The CDR3 DNA reads as TGTGCCAGTAGTACAGGGACAGCCTTCGGAAACACCATATATTTT. It translates to CASSTGTAFGNTIYF. Full variable domain (rest looked up from reference TRBV19 and TRBJ1-3): DGGITQSPKYLFRKEGQNVTLSCEQNLNHDAMYWYRQDPGQGLRLIYYSQIVNDFQKGDIAEGYSVSREKKESFPLTVTSAQKNPTAFYLCASSTGTAFGNTIYFGEGSWLTVV.

The chain recombines TRBV27 with TRBJ2-7; 9 positions match TRBD1. J gave up 3 bases and V 10 bases, and 13 bases lay outside the gene matches. This CDR3 region has 15 residues. In germline, CDR1 is MNHEY, CDR2 SMNVEV (reference sequence). CDR3 nucleotide sequence: TGTGCCACCTCCTACCGGACAGGGGTTTTCTACGAGCAGTACTTC. Translated: CATSYRTGVFYEQYF.

The V gene is TRBV18, the J gene TRBJ1-1; TRBD1 is a possible D gene (6 bases). The CDR3 covers 16 residues. The germline V and J ends were trimmed by 3 bases and 1 base, with 15 bases remaining between them. CDR1 and CDR2 (germline): KGHSH, LQKENI. The CDR3 here is CASSPLASRGNTEAFF. The CDR3 DNA sequence: TGTGCCAGCTCACCCCTTGCGTCCAGGGGGAACACTGAAGCTTTCTTT.

The chain has TRBV28 and TRBJ2-7; D might be TRBD2 (6 bases). Germline values: CDR1 MDHEN, CDR2 SYDVKM. This CDR3 comprises 14 residues. V was clipped by 8 bases and J by 4 bases, with 18 bases between them. CDR3 coding DNA: TGTGCCAGCGTTAAAGCGGGCCGTTCATACGAGCAGTACTTC. It is translated as CASVKAGRSYEQYF.

The CDR3 loop is CASSLDGGPAYEQYF. The CDR3 DNA is TGTGCCAGCAGCTTAGATGGAGGGCCCGCCTACGAGCAGTACTTC. The chain joins TRBV7-9 to TRBJ2-7, with D possibly TRBD2 on 6 matching bases. This CDR3 spans 15 amino acids. From germline, CDR1 is SEHNR and CDR2 FQNEAQ (reference sequence). V gave up 1 base and J gave up 2 bases, with 12 bases separating them.

V and J are TRBV30 and TRBJ2-7, with TRBD2 as a possible D gene (6 bases). V lost 1 base to trimming and J lost 3 bases, with 13 bases between them. Germline values: CDR1 GTSNPN, CDR2 SVGIG (reference sequence). There are 14 residues in the CDR3. CDR3 in DNA: TGTGCCTGGAGTGGAGGACTACGCTACTACGAGCAGTACTTC. This translates into CAWSGGLRYYEQYF.

This clone was counted once. The chain combines TRBV4-1 with TRBJ2-3; 8 bases agree with TRBD2. The CDR3 consists of 15 residues. Germline CDR1 reads MGHRA; CDR2 reads YSYEKL. Trimming removed 8 bases from V and 3 bases from J; junction bases left unmatched: 10. This chain's CDR3 is CASALTSENTDTQYF. CDR3 DNA: TGCGCCAGCGCCCTGACTAGCGAGAATACAGATACGCAGTATTTT.